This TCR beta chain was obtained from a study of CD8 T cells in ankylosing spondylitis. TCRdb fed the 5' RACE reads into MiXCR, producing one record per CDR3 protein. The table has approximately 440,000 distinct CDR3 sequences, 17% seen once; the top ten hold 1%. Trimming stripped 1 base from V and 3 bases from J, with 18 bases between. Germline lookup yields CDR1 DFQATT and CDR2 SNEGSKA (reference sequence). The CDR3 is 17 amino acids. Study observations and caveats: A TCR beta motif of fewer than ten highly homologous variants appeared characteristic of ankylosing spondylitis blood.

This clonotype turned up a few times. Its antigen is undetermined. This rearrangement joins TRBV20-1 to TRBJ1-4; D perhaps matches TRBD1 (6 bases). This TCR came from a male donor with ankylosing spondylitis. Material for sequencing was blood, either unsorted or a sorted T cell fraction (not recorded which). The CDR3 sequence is CSARVPRGGGPNEKLFF. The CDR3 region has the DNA TGCAGTGCTAGAGTCCCCCGCGGGGGCGGGCCTAATGAAAAACTGTTTTTT.